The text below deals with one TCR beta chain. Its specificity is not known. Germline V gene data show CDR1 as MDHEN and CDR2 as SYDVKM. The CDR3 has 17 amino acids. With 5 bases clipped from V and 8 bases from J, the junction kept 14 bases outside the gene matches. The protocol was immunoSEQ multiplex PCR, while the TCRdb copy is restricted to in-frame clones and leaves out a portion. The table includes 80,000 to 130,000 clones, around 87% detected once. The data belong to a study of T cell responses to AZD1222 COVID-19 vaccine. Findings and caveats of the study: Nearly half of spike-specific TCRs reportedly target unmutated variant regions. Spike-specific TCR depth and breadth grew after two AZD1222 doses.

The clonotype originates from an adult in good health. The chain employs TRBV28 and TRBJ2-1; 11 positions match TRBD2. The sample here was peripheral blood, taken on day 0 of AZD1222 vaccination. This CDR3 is CASSPPLAGGRIYEQFF. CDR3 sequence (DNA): TGTGCCAGCAGTCCCCCCTTAGCGGGGGGGCGGATCTATGAGCAGTTCTTC.